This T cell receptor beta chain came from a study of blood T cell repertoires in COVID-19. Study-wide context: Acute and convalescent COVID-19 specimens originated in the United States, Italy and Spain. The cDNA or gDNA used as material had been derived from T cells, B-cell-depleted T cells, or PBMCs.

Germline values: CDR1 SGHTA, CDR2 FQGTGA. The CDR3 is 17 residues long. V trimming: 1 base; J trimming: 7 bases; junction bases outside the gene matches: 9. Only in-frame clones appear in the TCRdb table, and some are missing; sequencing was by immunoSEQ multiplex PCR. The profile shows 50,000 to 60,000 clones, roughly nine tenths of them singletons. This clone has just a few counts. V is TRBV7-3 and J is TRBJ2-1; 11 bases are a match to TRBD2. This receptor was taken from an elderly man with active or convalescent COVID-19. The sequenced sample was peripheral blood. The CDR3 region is CASSLNSGGASRNEQFF. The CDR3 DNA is TGTGCCAGCAGCTTAAATAGCGGGGGGGCCTCTAGGAATGAGCAGTTCTTC. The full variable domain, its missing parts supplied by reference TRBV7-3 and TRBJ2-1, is GAGVSQTPSNKVTEKGKYVELRCDPISGHTALYWYRQSLGQGPEFLIYFQGTGAADDSGLPNDRFFAVRPEGSVSTLKIQRTERGDSAVYLCASSLNSGGASRNEQFFGPGTRLTVL.